These 30 T cell receptor beta chains came from one sample sequenced in a study of blood T cells in healthy people across ages. A second about 7 to 11 cycle PCR used barcoded and J-beta primers. TCRdb itself ran the 5' RACE reads through MiXCR, one entry per CDR3 protein. The sample holds over 600,000 distinct CDR3 sequences, 35% to 50% seen once. Source material: blood. All receptors come from a man of 80 years or more in good health.

The chain is built from TRBV6-5 and TRBJ2-1; 8 bases align to TRBD1. Trimming at V came to 0 bases and at J to 7 bases, leaving 8 bases not matched to a gene. CDR3 length: 16 residues. The V gene's germline CDR1 is MNHEY and CDR2 SVGAGI. The DNA of the CDR3 is TGTGCCAGCAGTTACTCCCCGTCCAGGGGGCGGAATGAGCAGTTCTTC. It translates to CASSYSPSRGRNEQFF.

The CDR3 region is CASEGQYQETQFF. CDR3 bases: TGTGCCAGCGAGGGACAGTACCAAGAGACCCAGTTCTTC. The chain uses TRBV28 and TRBJ2-5, with TRBD1 identical over 7 bases. The assigned J gene may be wrong: the sequence end matches TRBJ2-1 better. Germline CDR1 MDHEN, CDR2 SYDVKM. The CDR3 is 13 residues long.

The chain couples TRBV20-1 to TRBJ1-3; D uncertain. This CDR3 is 12 amino acids long. The V end was cut by 6 bases, the J end by 4 bases, with 10 bases between. CDR1 is DFQATT, CDR2 SNEGSKA, per germline (reference sequence). The chain's CDR3 is CSADVQGNTIYF. The CDR3 nucleotides are TGCAGTGCCGACGTCCAAGGAAACACCATATATTTT.

V usage is TRBV7-2 and J usage is TRBJ2-3; no reliable D call. Germline V lookup: CDR1 SGHTA, CDR2 FQGNSA. This CDR3 contains 14 residues. Trimming removed 3 bases at V and 0 bases at J, with 7 bases between. The CDR3, as DNA: TGTGCCAGCAGCTTTGGGCTGAGCACAGATACGCAGTATTTT. Its translation: CASSFGLSTDTQYF.

The chain combines TRBV25-1 with TRBJ1-1; D is perhaps TRBD1 (6 bases). Trimming removed 5 bases at V and 5 bases at J, with 18 bases between. Germline-derived CDR1 and CDR2 are MGHDK and SYGVNS. The CDR3 is 15 amino acids. This CDR3 is CASSTTGVRGTEAFF. The CDR3 DNA sequence: TGTGCCAGCAGTACTACAGGAGTCAGGGGTACTGAAGCTTTCTTT.

In its sample, this clonotype was seen a few times. The chain joins TRBV28 to TRBJ2-1, with 9 bases matching TRBD2. The J call is doubtful: the DNA matches TRBJ2-7 better. The CDR3 has 16 amino acids. The germline V gene encodes CDR1 MDHEN and CDR2 SYDVKM. CDR3 sequence reads: CASKAGGPKGYNEQYF. The CDR3 DNA reads TGTGCCAGCAAAGCGGGGGGCCCCAAGGGGTACAATGAGCAGTACTTC.

The J gene is TRBJ2-7, the V gene TRBV7-3, with D perhaps matching TRBD2 (6 bases). Matching the DNA end better, TRBJ2-5 makes the J call doubtful. Germline V gives CDR1 SGHTA, CDR2 FQGTGA. The CDR3 covers 15 residues. CDR3 DNA sequence: TGTGCCAGCAGCTTTGGGGGGAGGAGGGAAGAGACCCAGTACTTC. This encodes CASSFGGRREETQYF.

As for this clonotype: This may come from a read error, since a much larger clone is one base off. This chain joins TRBV6-2 or TRBV6-3 and TRBJ2-5, with 8 nucleotides matching TRBD2. The CDR3 sequence is 15 residues long. Germline V gene sequence: CDR1 MNHEY, CDR2 SVGEGT. V lost 2 bases, J lost 11 bases, and 13 bases stayed unmatched. CDR3 region: CASSYGLAGLNEQYF. CDR3 in DNA: TGTGCCAGCAGTTACGGGTTAGCGGGGCTTAATGAGCAGTACTTC.

This clonotype has at least ten counts. This chain connects TRBV20-1 to TRBJ2-6; D perhaps matches TRBD1 (6 bases). Germline loops: CDR1 DFQATT, CDR2 SNEGSKA (reference sequence). The ends were cut back, 5 bases at V and 1 base at J, with 9 bases in the middle. The CDR3 totals 14 residues. CDR3 region: CSAETGSGANVLTF. The CDR3 DNA reads as TGCAGTGCTGAAACAGGGTCTGGGGCCAACGTCCTGACTTTC.

This clonotype was recorded a few times. The chain couples TRBV29-1 to TRBJ2-3; 9 bases line up with TRBD1. The length of the CDR3 is 13 residues. V shed 4 bases, J shed 2 bases, and the junction held 1 base outside the gene matches. The germline CDR1 and CDR2 sequences are SQVTM and ANQGSEA. CDR3 sequence: CSVGTGDTDTQYF. For the CDR3, the DNA is TGCAGCGTTGGGACAGGGGACACAGATACGCAGTATTTT.

This clonotype was detected only a few times. The V gene is TRBV7-9, the J gene TRBJ2-5; 9 bases are shared with TRBD1. The junction had 7 bases not matched to a gene; V was cut back by 6 bases and J by 2 bases. The germline V gene encodes CDR1 SEHNR and CDR2 FQNEAQ (reference sequence). The length of the CDR3 is 15 residues. The CDR3 nucleotides read TGTGCCAGCAGGTCCGGGACAGGGCAACAAGAGACCCAGTACTTC. Translating gives CASRSGTGQQETQYF.

This clonotype was recorded a few times. The chain recombines TRBV11-3 with TRBJ2-7, with D tentatively TRBD1 (8 bases). Germline-derived CDR1 and CDR2 are SGHNT and YENEEA. The CDR3 is 15 residues long. V gave up 5 bases and J gave up 6 bases, with 20 bases separating them. The CDR3 loop reads CASSRGQGGVSEQYF. The CDR3 nucleotides are TGTGCCAGCAGCCGTGGACAGGGAGGGGTTTCCGAGCAGTACTTC.

V and J are TRBV3-1 and TRBJ2-1; 9 positions match TRBD2. V shed 8 bases, J shed 0 bases, and the junction held 11 bases outside the gene matches. Germline CDR1 reads LGHDT; CDR2 reads YNNKEL (reference sequence). The CDR3 sequence is 17 residues long. CDR3 sequence reads: CASGGLAGRSSYNEQFF. The CDR3 coding sequence is TGTGCCAGCGGTGGGCTAGCGGGGAGGAGCTCCTACAATGAGCAGTTCTTC.

This clonotype has just a few counts. The chain recombines TRBV11-2 with TRBJ1-1, with a possible D match to TRBD1 (5 bases). Germline V gene data show CDR1 as SGHAT and CDR2 as FQNNGV. V lost 5 bases, J lost 6 bases, and 16 bases lay in between. The CDR3 totals 14 residues. Here the CDR3 reads CASSHGGVRAEAFF. The CDR3 coding sequence is TGTGCCAGCAGCCATGGGGGGGTCCGCGCTGAAGCTTTCTTT.

In its sample, this clonotype was seen a few times. The chain combines TRBV10-1 with TRBJ1-1; the D is unclear. Germline V CDR1 and CDR2: WNHNN, SYGVQD (reference sequence). Trimming stripped 2 bases from V and 1 base from J, with 5 bases between. The CDR3 sequence is 13 residues long. CDR3 sequence reads: CASSEGQNTEAFF. CDR3 sequence (DNA): TGCGCCAGCAGTGAGGGGCAGAACACTGAAGCTTTCTTT.

This clonotype has ten or more counts. The V gene is TRBV20-1, the J gene TRBJ2-5; the D is unclear. Trimming removed 1 base at V and 4 bases at J, with 10 bases between. This CDR3 contains 13 residues. Looked up from germline, CDR1 is DFQATT and CDR2 is SNEGSKA (reference sequence). CDR3 residues: CSARGFSLETQYF. The CDR3 DNA reads as TGCAGTGCTAGAGGTTTCTCTTTAGAGACCCAGTACTTC.

The chain joins TRBV11-2 to TRBJ1-2; the D gene is possibly TRBD1 (6 bases). V was clipped by 5 bases and J by 0 bases, with 19 bases between them. The CDR3 consists of 17 residues. The germline gives CDR1 SGHAT, CDR2 FQNNGV. The CDR3 nucleotides read TGTGCCAGCAGCCAGGGGAACGGTCGGAACCCTAACTATGGCTACACCTTC. It is translated as CASSQGNGRNPNYGYTF.

V is TRBV12-3 or TRBV12-4 and J is TRBJ1-4, with TRBD1 as a possible D gene (6 bases). Trimming shortened V by 6 bases and J by 2 bases, and 10 bases separated the two germline ends. CDR3 length: 14 residues. As DNA, the CDR3 is TGTGCCAGCAGGTTTAGGGGGACTAATGAAAAACTGTTTTTT. It is translated as CASRFRGTNEKLFF.

The sample holds a few counts of this clonotype. A single base separates this from a much larger clone, so it may be a read error. In DNA form, the CDR3 reads TGTGCCAGCAGCTCGACTAGCGGAGCCTACAATGAGCAGTACTTC. The encoded protein is CASSSTSGAYNEQYF. This chain connects TRBV7-2 to TRBJ2-1, with TRBD2 identical over 9 bases. The DNA end lines up better with TRBJ2-7; the J call may be wrong. The CDR3 length is 15 residues. The germline gives CDR1 SGHTA, CDR2 FQGNSA.

This clonotype was counted between two and nine times. CDR3 sequence (DNA): TGTGCCAGCGACCTAGCAGGGGAGCAGTACTTC. This gives the protein CASDLAGEQYF. This chain uses TRBV7-9 with TRBJ2-7; either TRBD1 or TRBD2 may supply D (5 bases each). The germline V gene encodes CDR1 SEHNR and CDR2 FQNEAQ (reference sequence). The CDR3 has 11 residues. Trimming removed 8 bases from V and 7 bases from J, with 12 bases in between.

Worth noting for this clonotype: One junction end disagrees with the germline gene, perhaps due to a read error. This sequence joins TRBV5-1 and TRBJ1-6; unclear D gene. In germline, CDR1 is SGHRS, CDR2 YFSETQ. This CDR3 is 13 amino acids long. The CDR3 bases are TGTGCCAGCAGCCCAAGTCCTGAAAAACCCCTCCACTTT. Translation gives CASSPSPEKPLHF.

The genes are TRBV6-2 or TRBV6-3 and TRBJ2-7, with TRBD1 matching 9 bases. CDR3 length: 14 amino acids. Per the germline V gene, CDR1 is MNHEY and CDR2 is SVGEGT. The trim removed 6 bases at V and 2 bases at J, leaving 5 bases unmatched. As DNA, the CDR3 is TGTGCCAGCAGAACCGGGACAGGGACCTACGAGCAGTACTTC. Translating gives CASRTGTGTYEQYF.

CDR3: CASSLGPGGRYGYTF. CDR3 coding DNA: TGTGCCAGCAGCTTAGGTCCGGGGGGCAGGTATGGCTACACCTTC. The chain employs TRBV7-2 and TRBJ1-2; TRBD1 is a possible D gene (6 bases). V dropped 1 base and J dropped 5 bases, with 14 bases sitting between them. This CDR3 spans 15 amino acids. Germline assignment: CDR1 SGHTA and CDR2 FQGNSA.

The chain has TRBV9 and TRBJ2-3; TRBD2 is a possible D gene (5 bases). The germline V gene has CDR1 SGDLS and CDR2 YYNGEE. The CDR3 has 15 amino acids. Between the trimmed V and J ends, which lost 0 bases and 9 bases, there was a span of 17 bases. The chain's CDR3 is CASSVERAWEPTQYF. The CDR3 DNA reads TGTGCCAGCAGCGTAGAGCGAGCCTGGGAGCCCACGCAGTATTTT.

Only a few counts were recorded for this clonotype. This sequence joins TRBV5-5 and TRBJ2-3; 7 bases are shared with TRBD1. The CDR3 spans 17 residues. Trimming removed 2 bases from V and 5 bases from J; junction bases left unmatched: 14. Per germline, CDR1 SGHKS and CDR2 YYEKEE (reference sequence). CDR3: CASSLISTGRGRDTQYF. The CDR3 DNA is TGTGCCAGCAGCTTAATTTCGACAGGGCGAGGAAGAGATACGCAGTATTTT.

The chain uses TRBV19 and TRBJ2-7; no reliable D call. The CDR3 runs to 13 residues. CDR1 LNHDA and CDR2 SQIVND come from the germline V gene (reference sequence). Trimming left V 5 bases short and J 6 bases short, with 14 bases between. The CDR3 region is CASSAKKGGEQYF. The CDR3 bases are TGTGCCAGTAGTGCAAAAAAGGGCGGCGAGCAGTACTTC.

This rearrangement joins TRBV12-5 to TRBJ2-1; D not resolved. The CDR3 totals 14 residues. Germline-derived CDR1 and CDR2 are LGHNT and FRNRAP. V lost 8 bases and J 0 bases, leaving 11 bases between the germline ends. This CDR3 is CASTQSASYNEQFF. CDR3 in DNA: TGTGCTAGTACGCAGTCGGCCTCCTACAATGAGCAGTTCTTC.

This clonotype turned up a few times. V usage is TRBV7-2 and J usage is TRBJ2-7; 10 nucleotides match TRBD2. V dropped 2 bases and J dropped 2; count of bases not matched to a gene: 6. Germline loops: CDR1 SGHTA, CDR2 FQGNSA. The CDR3 is made up of 16 amino acids. Written as DNA, the CDR3 is TGTGCCAGCAGCTTACAACTAGCGGGACACGCCTACGAGCAGTACTTC. Amino acid sequence: CASSLQLAGHAYEQYF.

A word on this clonotype: A much more abundant neighbour one base away suggests this may be a read error. J is TRBJ2-7 and V is TRBV10-3; 7 bases are a match to TRBD2. The V segment lost 7 bases and the J segment 2 bases; nucleotides outside the gene matches: 11. Germline V gene data show CDR1 as ENHRY and CDR2 as SYGVKD. The CDR3 length is 15 residues. This CDR3 is CAIKETSRSTYEQYF. In DNA form, the CDR3 reads TGTGCCATCAAGGAGACTAGCAGGAGCACCTACGAGCAGTACTTC.

The chain uses TRBV2 and TRBJ2-3, with 11 bases lining up with TRBD2. The germline CDR1 and CDR2 sequences are SNHLY and FYNNEI. The CDR3 runs to 16 residues. Trimming removed 4 bases from V and 3 bases from J; junction bases left unmatched: 6. The CDR3 region has the DNA TGTGCCAGCAGTGGAGGTAGCGGGAGGGTAACAGATACGCAGTATTTT. Its translation: CASSGGSGRVTDTQYF.